These 25 T cell receptor beta chains were sequenced from one sample in a study of vaccination effects on CD4 cells after COVID-19. Antigen specificity for these receptors is unknown. Expansion with viral peptide pools was applied to antigen-specific CD4+ T cells by the ViraFEST assay prior to sequencing. Following a roughly ten-day culture, CD4+ T cells were purified. The participants, recipients of two vaccine doses, got either BNT162b2 or mRNA-1273. Using immunoSEQ multiplex PCR, the repertoire was profiled, and TCRdb retains in-frame clones only, with some absent. The sample lists tens of thousands of clones; about 69% were seen once. Source: CD4+ T cells from PBMCs cultured with HCoV-NL63 spike peptides, taken after COVID-19 vaccination. The receptors shown here come from a human donor who received a COVID-19 vaccine.

This chain joins TRBV5-1 and TRBJ2-5, with no clear D. The germline CDR1 and CDR2 sequences are SGHRS and YFSETQ. The V gene lost 0 bases and the J gene lost 4 bases, with 13 bases spanning the gap. The CDR3 runs to 15 residues. The CDR3 bases are TGCGCCAGCAGCTTGGGGTCCGGGCGTGGAGAGACCCAGTACTTC. Encoded protein: CASSLGSGRGETQYF.

The table lists this clone with a few counts. DNA of the CDR3: TGCGCCAGCAGCCAAGTGGGTGGGAGCAGTTACGAGCAGTACTTC. Its translation is CASSQVGGSSYEQYF. V usage is TRBV4-1 and J usage is TRBJ2-7; a possible D gene is TRBD2 (5 bases). CDR1 and CDR2 (germline): MGHRA, YSYEKL. This CDR3 is 15 amino acids long. V dropped 1 base and J dropped 4 bases, with 14 bases sitting between them.

The rearrangement joins TRBV18 to TRBJ1-3, with D uncertain. CDR3 length equals 15 residues. Germline CDR1 reads KGHSH; CDR2 reads LQKENI. Trimming cost V 6 bases and J 0 bases, with 12 bases left between them. The CDR3: CASSGTVSSGNTIYF. The CDR3 DNA sequence: TGTGCCAGCTCGGGAACGGTGAGCTCTGGAAACACCATATATTTT.

This chain connects TRBV5-1 to TRBJ2-7; maybe TRBD1 (6 bases). Trimming took 2 bases from V and 2 from J, leaving 8 bases between them. This CDR3 has 13 amino acids. Germline CDR1 SGHRS, CDR2 YFSETQ. CDR3 in DNA: TGCGCCAGCAGCTTCCCAGGGGCCTACGAGCAGTACTTC. Translation gives CASSFPGAYEQYF.

The chain links TRBV9 to TRBJ2-2, with D possibly matching TRBD2 (6 bases). The V end was cut by 1 base, the J end by 2 bases, with 15 bases between. In germline, CDR1 is SGDLS, CDR2 YYNGEE. This CDR3 has 17 residues. Here the CDR3 reads CASSVLGGSANTGELFF. The DNA of the CDR3 is TGTGCCAGCAGCGTACTCGGGGGATCTGCAAACACCGGGGAGCTGTTTTTT.

This clone was observed a few times. The chain couples TRBV30 to TRBJ2-1; a weak D match, TRBD2 (6 bases). Germline V gene data show CDR1 as GTSNPN and CDR2 as SVGIG (reference sequence). The V end lost 0 bases, the J end lost 11 bases, and 11 bases lay between the germline ends. The CDR3 length is 12 residues. CDR3 coding DNA: TGTGCCTGGAGTGTATTGGGGGGAAAGCAGTTCTTC. Amino acids: CAWSVLGGKQFF.

By share of the sample, this clone is large. This chain links TRBV12-3 or TRBV12-4 with TRBJ1-2; D is perhaps TRBD1 (6 bases). The CDR3 length is 13 residues. Trimming stripped 4 bases from V and 5 bases from J, with 11 bases between. The CDR3 region is CASSSDSFYGYTF. Here the CDR3 DNA reads TGTGCCAGCAGTTCGGACAGTTTTTATGGCTACACCTTC.

The chain has TRBV29-1 and TRBJ2-5, with 7 bases that match TRBD2. The CDR3 runs to 13 residues. V shed 6 bases, J shed 3 bases, and the junction held 7 bases outside the gene matches. Germline V lookup: CDR1 SQVTM, CDR2 ANQGSEA. CDR3 DNA sequence: TGCAGCGTCGCTCTAGCGGTCAAAGAGACCCAGTACTTC. Translation: CSVALAVKETQYF.

This clone ranks as medium-sized. The genes are TRBV7-9 and TRBJ2-5; tentatively, D is TRBD2 (5 bases). The CDR3 runs 16 residues. The V and J ends lost 1 base and 0 bases respectively, with 12 bases between them. Germline V gene lookup returns CDR1 SEHNR and CDR2 FQNEAQ (reference sequence). CDR3 nucleotides: TGTGCCAGCAGCTTAGGGTCGGCTAGCTACCAAGAGACCCAGTACTTC. This encodes CASSLGSASYQETQYF.

This clone was recorded a few times. The chain has TRBV25-1 and TRBJ2-5, with 11 bases identical to TRBD1. Looked up from germline, CDR1 is MGHDK and CDR2 is SYGVNS. J gave up 2 bases and V 9 bases, and 8 bases lay outside the gene matches. This CDR3 contains 15 residues. CDR3 coding DNA: TGTGCCAGTTCGGGGACAGGGGGAAGGCAAGAGACCCAGTACTTC. Translating it yields CASSGTGGRQETQYF.

With regard to this clone: Other nucleotide sequences in the sample specify the same CDR3. The chain couples TRBV18 to TRBJ2-5; D gene unclear. Germline V CDR1 and CDR2: KGHSH, LQKENI. CDR3 length equals 13 residues. Between the trimmed V and J ends, which lost 3 bases and 1 base, there was a span of 6 bases. In nucleotides, the CDR3 is TGTGCCAGCTCACCGGGCAGCCAAGAGACCCAGTACTTC. Translating it yields CASSPGSQETQYF.

The V call is TRBV15, the J call TRBJ2-5; tentatively, D is TRBD1 (6 bases). Trimming removed 0 bases from V and 3 bases from J, with 8 bases in between. The CDR3 is 14 residues long. Germline CDR1 is LNHNV and CDR2 is YYDKDF (reference sequence). CDR3 nucleotides: TGTGCCACCAGCAGAGAGGACAGAAAAGAGACCCAGTACTTC. It is translated as CATSREDRKETQYF.

The chain is built from TRBV5-6 and TRBJ2-5; tentatively, D is TRBD2 (5 bases). Trimming pared 5 bases from V and 4 bases from J, leaving 12 bases between. The CDR3 has 13 amino acids. The germline V gene has CDR1 SGHDT and CDR2 YYEEEE. The CDR3 spells CASRFTSVETQYF. In DNA form, the CDR3 reads TGTGCCAGCAGATTTACTAGTGTAGAGACCCAGTACTTC.

This clone appeared once. CDR3 DNA: TGTGCCACTCAACCGGGACTAGATGAAGAGACCCAGTACTTC. Amino acids: CATQPGLDEETQYF. This chain connects TRBV19 to TRBJ2-5, with TRBD2 matching 8 bases. CDR1 is LNHDA, CDR2 SQIVND, per germline (reference sequence). The CDR3 length is 14 residues. V was clipped by 10 bases and J by 3 bases; unmatched bases: 10.

The J gene is TRBJ1-3, the V gene TRBV19; D is undetermined. CDR1 is LNHDA and CDR2 is SQIVND in the germline V gene (reference sequence). Trimming removed 4 bases at V and 0 bases at J, with 1 base between. This CDR3 is 12 amino acids long. The CDR3: CASSNSGNTIYF. The CDR3 DNA reads as TGTGCCAGTAGTAACTCTGGAAACACCATATATTTT. Looking up the rest from reference TRBV19 and TRBJ1-3 gives the full variable domain: DGGITQSPKYLFRKEGQNVTLSCEQNLNHDAMYWYRQDPGQGLRLIYYSQIVNDFQKGDIAEGYSVSREKKESFPLTVTSAQKNPTAFYLCASSNSGNTIYFGEGSWLTVV.

The chain is built from TRBV7-7 and TRBJ2-2; TRBD2 might be the D (6 bases). The CDR3 extends over 18 amino acids. The V gene lost 2 bases and the J gene lost 4 bases, with 20 bases spanning the gap. Looked up from germline, CDR1 is SSHAT and CDR2 is FNYEAQ (reference sequence). The CDR3 reads CASSLLDLGGKLTGELFF. The CDR3 nucleotides are TGTGCCAGCAGCTTACTAGACTTGGGCGGGAAACTCACCGGGGAGCTGTTTTTT.

A few counts support this clone. The chain combines TRBV2 with TRBJ1-2; 8 positions agree with TRBD1. CDR1 SNHLY and CDR2 FYNNEI come from the germline V gene. V shed 5 bases and J 6 bases; nucleotides not matched to a gene: 5. The CDR3 contains 13 residues. The chain's CDR3 is CASSYRGLDGYTF. DNA of the CDR3: TGTGCCAGCAGTTACAGGGGGTTGGATGGCTACACCTTC.

Only a few counts were recorded for this clone. V usage is TRBV6-5 and J usage is TRBJ1-1, with D uncertain. V was cut by 2 bases and J by 3 bases, with 4 bases left in between. The germline gives CDR1 MNHEY, CDR2 SVGAGI. CDR3 length equals 12 residues. DNA of the CDR3: TGTGCCAGCAGTTACGGTTACACTGAAGCTTTCTTT. Residues: CASSYGYTEAFF.

The gene calls are TRBV29-1 and TRBJ2-3; 8 bases agree with TRBD1. Per the germline V gene, CDR1 is SQVTM and CDR2 is ANQGSEA. The CDR3 is made up of 16 amino acids. The ends lost 0 bases at V and 1 base at J; junction bases unmatched: 6. DNA for the CDR3: TGCAGCGTTGAAGATATAAAGACAGGGGGCACAGATACGCAGTATTTT. Translating it yields CSVEDIKTGGTDTQYF.

The V call is TRBV5-1, the J call TRBJ2-7; D may be TRBD1 (5 bases). V lost 2 bases to trimming and J lost 4 bases, with 7 bases between them. Per the germline V gene, CDR1 is SGHRS and CDR2 is YFSETQ. This CDR3 has 12 amino acids. CDR3 sequence (DNA): TGCGCCAGCAGCTTAAGGGGATACGAGCAGTACTTC. This translates into CASSLRGYEQYF.

The chain recombines TRBV19 with TRBJ1-5; 9 bases map to TRBD1. With V trimmed by 1 base and J by 4 bases, 8 bases remained unmatched. The CDR3 is made up of 17 amino acids. CDR1 and CDR2 (germline): LNHDA, SQIVND (reference sequence). The CDR3 loop is CASSIGTGVTSNQPQHF. The CDR3 coding sequence is TGTGCCAGTAGTATAGGGACAGGGGTAACTTCAAATCAGCCCCAGCATTTT.

The rearrangement joins TRBV2 to TRBJ2-3; perhaps TRBD2 as D (5 bases). Germline V CDR1 and CDR2: SNHLY, FYNNEI. The CDR3 spans 13 residues. V was clipped by 6 bases and J by 2 bases, with 9 bases between them. The CDR3, as DNA: TGTGCCAGCAGGGCTAGCCCCACAGATACGCAGTATTTT. It yields the protein CASRASPTDTQYF.

A few counts support this clone. The V and J genes are TRBV6-5 and TRBJ2-7; the match to TRBD1 covers 10 bases. With V trimmed by 0 bases and J by 3 bases, 5 bases remained unmatched. The CDR3 has 16 amino acids. Germline CDR1 MNHEY, CDR2 SVGAGI. The CDR3 bases are TGTGCCAGCAGTTACTCCGGGACAGGGGACATCTACGAGCAGTACTTC. Its translation is CASSYSGTGDIYEQYF.

This clone was recorded a few times. The chain couples TRBV6-4 to TRBJ2-3; 8 bases are a match to TRBD1. CDR1 is MRHNA and CDR2 is SNTAGT in the germline V gene. This CDR3 comprises 15 residues. V lost 0 bases, J lost 4 bases, and 3 bases stayed unmatched. This chain's CDR3 is CASSDSRTGSDTQYF. The CDR3, as DNA: TGTGCCAGCAGTGACTCGAGGACAGGGTCAGATACGCAGTATTTT.

The chain employs TRBV6-6 and TRBJ1-1, with 7 bases that match TRBD1. This CDR3 has 11 residues. J lost 12 bases, V lost 7 bases, and 8 bases had no gene match. Germline V CDR1 and CDR2: MNHNY, SVGAGI (reference sequence). CDR3 in DNA: TGTGCCAGCACCTTGGGACAGTGGTCTTTCTTT. Amino acid sequence: CASTLGQWSFF.